This entry concerns a single TCR beta chain. CDR3 length equals 18 residues. V lost 3 bases, J lost 2 bases, and 19 bases lay in between. Germline V gene lookup returns CDR1 KGHDR and CDR2 SFDVKD. The sample comes from a study of blood T cell repertoires in COVID-19. At the level of the study: Acute and convalescent COVID-19 specimens originated in the United States, Italy and Spain. T cells, B-cell-depleted T cells, or PBMCs supplied cDNA or gDNA.

Per the original methods: Researchers report that nucleated cell counts were estimated from reference gene primer amplification. Clones were read by immunoSEQ multiplex PCR, and TCRdb kept only the in-frame ones, dropping some. Clone size and the V and J calls come from that table; the DNA yielded D and trimming. The table has roughly 290,000 clones, approximately 83% seen once. The chain couples TRBV24-1 to TRBJ2-1; weak D call: TRBD2 (6 bases). The receptor's source is a woman aged 25-40 years who had recovered from COVID-19. Sample: peripheral blood. In DNA, the CDR3 is TGTGCCACCAGTGATAATTCTCCTGGGGGGTTCACCTACAATGAGCAGTTCTTC. It specifies CATSDNSPGGFTYNEQFF.